The clone carrying this TCR beta chain was observed at least ten times. What it binds is not known. The sample originates from a study of T cell repertoires in cytomegalovirus infection. Study background: Public TCR beta signatures indicated both CMV infection and matching HLA type.

TCRdb reprocessed the reads via MiXCR and lists one record per CDR3 protein. The sample shows roughly 77,000 distinct CDR3 sequences, about 4% of them seen only once. Study results and limitations: Cumulative frequency of public TCR beta families picked out carriers of CMV plus the relevant HLA. CMV-specific TCR beta clonotypes restricted by HLA-C dominated the ex vivo response.

Looked up from germline, CDR1 is SEHNR and CDR2 is FQNEAQ (reference sequence). The CDR3 covers 14 residues. Between the trimmed V and J ends, which lost 3 bases and 5 bases, there was a span of 14 bases. The TCR originated in a human donor in good health (CMV status not recorded). Some clones in this sample may be carry-over from other donors' samples. The chain uses TRBV7-9 and TRBJ2-7; D may be TRBD1 or TRBD2 (5 bases each). Input material: PBMCs. The CDR3 is CASSFDPRGDEQYF. DNA for the CDR3: TGTGCCAGCAGCTTTGACCCCCGGGGCGACGAGCAGTACTTC. Together with reference TRBV7-9 and TRBJ2-7, the CDR3 gives the full variable domain: DTGVSQNPRHKITKRGQNVTFRCDPISEHNRLYWYRQTLGQGPEFLTYFQNEAQLEKSRLLSDRFSAERPKGSFSTLEIQRTEQGDSAMYLCASSFDPRGDEQYFGPGTRLTVT.